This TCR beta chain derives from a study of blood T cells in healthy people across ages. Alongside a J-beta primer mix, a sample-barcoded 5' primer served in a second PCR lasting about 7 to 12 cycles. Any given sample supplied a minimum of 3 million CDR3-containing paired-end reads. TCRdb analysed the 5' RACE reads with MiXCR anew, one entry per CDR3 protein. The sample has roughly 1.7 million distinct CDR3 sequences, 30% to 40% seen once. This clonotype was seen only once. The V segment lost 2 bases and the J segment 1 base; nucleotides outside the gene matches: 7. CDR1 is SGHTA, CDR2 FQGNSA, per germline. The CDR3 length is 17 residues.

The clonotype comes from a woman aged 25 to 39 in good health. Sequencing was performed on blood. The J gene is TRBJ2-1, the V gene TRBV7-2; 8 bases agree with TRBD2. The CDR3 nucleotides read TGTGCCAGCAGCTTAAGGGGGGCGGGGGGTTCCTACAATGAGCAGTTCTTC. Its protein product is CASSLRGAGGSYNEQFF.